This TCR beta chain was obtained from a study of CD8 T cells in ankylosing spondylitis. The CDR3 covers 14 residues. V was pared by 4 bases and J by 4 bases, with 7 bases of the junction left unmatched. Germline V gene sequence: CDR1 SGHRS, CDR2 YFSETQ. TCRdb re-analysed the 5' RACE reads in MiXCR, keeping a single row per CDR3 protein. The sample lists just over 300,000 distinct CDR3 sequences, about a fifth occurring once. This clonotype was counted a few times. The sequence derives from a female donor with ankylosing spondylitis or in good health (not recorded which). Sequencing was done on a sample of blood, either unsorted or a sorted T cell fraction (not recorded which). This chain links TRBV5-1 with TRBJ2-5; 7 bases match TRBD1. CDR3 residues: CASSPRTGAETQYF. Written as DNA, the CDR3 is TGCGCCAGCAGCCCCAGGACAGGAGCAGAGACCCAGTACTTC.